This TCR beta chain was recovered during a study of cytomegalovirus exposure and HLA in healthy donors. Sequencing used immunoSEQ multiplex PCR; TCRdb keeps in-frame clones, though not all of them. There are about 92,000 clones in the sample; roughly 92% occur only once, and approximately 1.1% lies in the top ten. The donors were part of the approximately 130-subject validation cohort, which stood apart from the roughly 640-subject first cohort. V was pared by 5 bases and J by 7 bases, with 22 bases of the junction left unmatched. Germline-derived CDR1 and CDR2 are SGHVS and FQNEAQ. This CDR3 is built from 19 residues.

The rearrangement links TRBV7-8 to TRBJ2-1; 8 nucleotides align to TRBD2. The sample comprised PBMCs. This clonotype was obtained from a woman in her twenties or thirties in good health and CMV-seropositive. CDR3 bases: TGTGCCAGCAGCCCCGGGGGACTAGTGAGTCCCCGGTCTGGTAATGAGCAGTTCTTC. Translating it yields CASSPGGLVSPRSGNEQFF.